This T cell receptor (beta chain) appears in the sequencing data of a study of regulatory T cells in long-lasting Graves disease (dated by TCRdb to the early 2020s). The study in broad terms: Patients with newly diagnosed Graves' disease had been on antithyroid drugs for under 3 months. A total of 33 samples underwent TCR sequencing, from around 13 patients with persistent Graves' disease and some 20 patients with newly diagnosed Graves' disease. The study was registered as a clinical trial and conducted in China. This study used TCR sequencing and RNA sequencing of peripheral blood to compare persistent Graves' disease patients against newly diagnosed Graves' disease patients. Findings and caveats that apply to the study as a whole: Only peripheral blood was studied, because thyroid tissue, the primary lesion, was inaccessible. More public clonotypes were shared among persistent patients (about 2,800) than among newly diagnosed patients (966). Only the TCR beta chain was sequenced and analyzed. Persistent disease showed preferential use of TRBV28, TRBJ1-2 and TRBJ2-5, whereas newly diagnosed disease favored TRBV20-1 and TRBJ2-1. The authors acknowledged the small sample size as a limitation that may reduce accuracy. Lower TCR Shannon entropy and fewer highly expanded clones were observed in persistent Graves' disease patients than in newly diagnosed patients, which suggested clonal expansion.

Reading from cysteine to phenylalanine, the CDR3 counts 18 amino acids. Of all the DNA, just the CDR3 is kept, 54 bases in frame from base 1. Based on the germline V gene, the CDR1 and CDR2 sequences are SNHLY and FYNNEI. V is cut back by 6 bases and J by 0 bases, with 10 bases in the junction unmatched. Receptor libraries were prepared by multiplex PCR. The instrument was an Illumina HiSeq 4000. TCR beta libraries were built with iRepertoire HTBI primers and Arm-PCR amplification of CDR3 regions. Before sequencing, the PCR products underwent gel purification. Under the source paper's analysis protocol: Gene usage analysis of CDR3 amino acid clonotypes used the 60 to 80 TRBV and around 13 TRBJ segments found across samples. COPE and FqMerger were used to merge filtered high-quality paired reads into contigs. BLAST was used to align contigs to IMGT TRBV, TRBD and TRBJ reference genes, and CDR3 was defined according to IMGT. Clonotypes above 0.1% frequency were classified as highly expanded clones. Repertoire diversity was measured by Shannon entropy, and V-J evenness by the Gini coefficient. Clonotypes shared by more than one individual were considered public. TCRdb's own reprocessing of the public reads used fastp at Q25 and MiXCR and kept productive beta chains. Each CDR3 protein gets just one entry, which takes the most common genes and DNA from the rows behind it. These V and J calls are TCRdb output, not the study's own analysis. The sample data list more than 300,000 distinct CDR3 sequences, and around 15% of these were observed just once. Together, the top ten hold about 19% of the sample.

This clonotype was recorded many times. Its antigen has not been determined. No much larger clonotype is one base removed from it; base qualities were not supplied. The time point label on this specimen signifies: newly diagnosed GD, antithyroid drugs for less than 3 months. For both TCR sequencing and RNA sequencing, RNA was extracted from PBMCs using TRIzol. The diagnosis of Graves' disease followed American Thyroid Association guidelines. Patients for the study were recruited at an endocrinology department in Xi'an, China. Each patient gave about 9.1 milliliters of peripheral blood, collected in an EDTA anticoagulant tube. Ficoll Paque Plus density gradient separation was used to isolate PBMCs, and no further T cell sorting was performed. An Agilent 2100 Bioanalyzer and agarose gel were used to check RNA quality, and a NanoDrop 2000 was used to measure RNA concentration. A further study also used this sample, focusing on T cells in Graves' hyperthyroidism and ophthalmopathy. As the second paper documents: Stable Graves' hyperthyroidism was defined as the absence of progression to ophthalmopathy over 18 months of follow-up. Hyperthyroidism patients were newly diagnosed, with disease duration under 2 months, and aged 18 to 65 years. Any patient with an uncontrolled infection, another autoimmune disease, pregnancy or lactation was excluded. Clinical symptoms, serum thyroxine and TRAb, thyroid ultrasound, and orbital computed tomography formed the basis for the diagnoses. The first round of RT-PCR for the TCR CDR3 was performed with the HTBI primer set and the Qiagen OneStep RT-PCR kit. Most expanded thyroid clonotypes (frequency above 0.001) were also detected in blood, suggesting blood repertoires may reflect thyroid immune responses. In cross-validation, a model built on a 13 V-J signature told ophthalmopathy apart from stable hyperthyroidism with over 85% sensitivity and approximately 81% specificity, and in testing the same model reached 80%/75%. During validation, the model predicted progression to ophthalmopathy a median of about 5.9 months ahead of onset, with 70.59% sensitivity and about 75% specificity. To identify distinguishing TCR V-J signatures, a discovery cohort of 90 to 100 patients was used, comprising under 45 with Graves' ophthalmopathy and roughly 60 with stable Graves' hyperthyroidism. An independent validation cohort of around 20 hyperthyroidism patients and 17 patients who later progressed to ophthalmopathy tested prospective prediction of ophthalmopathy. The approximately 98 discovery patients were randomly divided into training and test sets at a 7:3 ratio. Thyroid tissue and blood T-cell repertoires from about 6 Graves' hyperthyroidism patients were also compared in the study. Following sampling, methimazole starting at 30 mg daily was given to hyperthyroidism patients, and high-dose intravenous methylprednisolone was given to ophthalmopathy patients. The libraries were constructed in a second round of multiplex PCR and then size-selected and purified. The libraries were sequenced on an Illumina HiSeq2000 using paired-end 100 bp reads. SOAPnuke was used to process the raw data, throwing out any read that contained adapters or uncalled bases, had a mean Phred below 15, or lacked an exact constant-primer or identifier match. COPE v1.2.5 was used to merge the high-quality paired reads, and each unique nucleotide sequence was defined as a clonotype. MiTCR v1.1 was used to align the clonotypes against IMGT TRBV, TRBD and TRBJ reference segments. Only V-J combinations with frequency above 0.0001, covering 99.2% of repertoires, were analysed. A TCS score was defined as the ratio of F50 (clonal expansion) to E x V (chaos), with BLOSUM62-based TCRdist applied between CDR3 peptides within each V-J. Welch's t-statistics and random forest reduced fewer than 550 V-J features to roughly 13, which were used in a naive Bayes classifier (R e1071). No statistical method was used to set the sample size in advance, and investigators knew the group allocation. The paper describes TCR Vbeta CDR3 sequencing of 120 to 150 peripheral blood samples, made up of approximately 40 ophthalmopathy patients, approximately 76 hyperthyroidism patients and roughly 17 progressor patients.

The sequences come from peripheral blood mononuclear cells (PBMCs), collected at new diagnosis, from a patient treated with antithyroid drugs. This TCR was recovered from a woman aged 18-35 years with Graves disease. Donor details come from another sample of the same person, matched by shared clones. The chain is made from TRBV2 and TRBJ2-6, with 8 junctional bases fitting TRBD2. The nucleotide sequence reads as follows: TGTGCCAGCAGGATCTCGGGGGGGTTAGGCTCTGGGGCCAACGTCCTGACTTTC. Translated, it gives CASRISGGLGSGANVLTF.